These 32 T cell receptor beta chains came from one sample sequenced in a study of control samples from healthy donors and cancer patients. TCRdb's table, derived via immunoSEQ multiplex PCR, lists solely in-frame clones and lacks some. The sample yields 100,000 to 150,000 clones, roughly 90% seen once. Source material: blood. The receptors were sampled from a woman between 45 and 65 years old in good health.

V gene TRBV18 combines with J gene TRBJ2-2; 7 nucleotides agree with TRBD2. Germline CDR1 KGHSH, CDR2 LQKENI. V was pared by 2 bases and J by 6 bases, with 0 bases of the junction left unmatched. The CDR3 consists of 13 residues. CDR3 residues: CASSPAGAGELFF. CDR3 in DNA: TGTGCCAGCTCACCAGCGGGGGCCGGGGAGCTGTTTTTT.

The chain joins TRBV18 to TRBJ1-2, with D unresolved. V was shortened by 5 bases and J by 7 bases, with 14 bases between the two germline ends. The V gene's germline CDR1 is KGHSH and CDR2 LQKENI. The CDR3 is 13 residues long. Here the CDR3 DNA reads TGTGCCAGCTCAGAAGGGTTATCCGGTGGCTACACCTTC. Translated, it gives CASSEGLSGGYTF.

The V and J genes are TRBV12-3 or TRBV12-4 and TRBJ1-1; no clear D. This CDR3 region has 13 residues. V was cut by 5 bases and J by 6 bases, with 13 bases left in between. The CDR3 spells CASSPTRAAEAFF. CDR3 in DNA: TGTGCCAGCAGTCCAACAAGGGCGGCTGAAGCTTTCTTT.

The V and J genes are TRBV12-3 or TRBV12-4 and TRBJ2-2; D is ambiguous. V dropped 5 bases and J dropped 6 bases, with 10 bases sitting between them. The CDR3 extends over 13 amino acids. DNA of the CDR3: TGTGCCAGCAGTGCAACTGGAGCCGGGGAGCTGTTTTTT. Translation: CASSATGAGELFF.

This chain links TRBV18 with TRBJ1-5; tentative D call: TRBD1 (5 bases). Deletions cut 4 bases from V and 3 bases from J, with 10 bases between. The CDR3 has 14 amino acids. CDR1 and CDR2 (germline): KGHSH, LQKENI. CDR3 bases: TGTGCCAGCTCACGAGACAGCTCCAATCAGCCCCAGCATTTT. Translated, it gives CASSRDSSNQPQHF.

This clone has just a few counts. The rearrangement uses TRBV5-1 and TRBJ1-2; 7 positions agree with TRBD1. This CDR3 contains 16 residues. Trimming at V came to 0 bases and at J to 4 bases, leaving 9 bases not matched to a gene. The germline V gene encodes CDR1 SGHRS and CDR2 YFSETQ. CDR3: CASSLVPTGISYGYTF. The CDR3, as DNA: TGCGCCAGCAGCTTGGTCCCGACAGGGATAAGCTATGGCTACACCTTC.

This rearrangement joins TRBV6-5 to TRBJ2-3; D not certain. Germline lookup yields CDR1 MNHEY and CDR2 SVGAGI. Trimming shortened V by 0 bases and J by 4 bases, and 11 bases separated the two germline ends. CDR3 size: 15 residues. The CDR3, as DNA: TGTGCCAGCAGTTACTCCCCGGTCAGCCCAGATACGCAGTATTTT. This encodes CASSYSPVSPDTQYF.

This clone was picked up one time. The rearrangement joins TRBV11-2 to TRBJ1-5, with D possibly being TRBD1 (6 bases). The CDR3 extends over 13 amino acids. Looked up from germline, CDR1 is SGHAT and CDR2 is FQNNGV. V lost 2 bases and J lost 6, with 8 bases in between. The CDR3 region is CASSLKGGQPQHF. CDR3 coding DNA: TGTGCCAGCAGCTTAAAGGGGGGTCAGCCCCAGCATTTT. The full variable domain, in which reference TRBV11-2 and TRBJ1-5 provide the parts outside the CDR3, is EAGVAQSPRYKIIEKRQSVAFWCNPISGHATLYWYQQILGQGPKLLIQFQNNGVVDDSQLPKDRFSAERLKGVDSTLKIQPAKLEDSAVYLCASSLKGGQPQHFGDGTRLSIL.

J is TRBJ2-3 and V is TRBV6-2 or TRBV6-3; the D call may be TRBD1 or TRBD2 (6 bases each). Germline V CDR1 and CDR2: MNHEY, SVGEGT. CDR3 length: 17 residues. Deletions cut 6 bases from V and 4 bases from J, with 23 bases between. The CDR3 protein is CASSSLPGAGVADTQYF. The CDR3 nucleotides read TGTGCCAGCAGCTCACTTCCGGGGGCCGGCGTCGCAGATACGCAGTATTTT.

CDR3 coding DNA: TGTGCCAGTAGTATTATCCCCAGGGCTGACTATGGCTACACCTTC. It translates to CASSIIPRADYGYTF. The chain links TRBV19 to TRBJ1-2, with D perhaps TRBD1 (5 bases). Looked up from germline, CDR1 is LNHDA and CDR2 is SQIVND (reference sequence). CDR3 size: 15 residues. V was pared by 3 bases and J by 3 bases, with 14 bases between. The whole variable domain, filled in from reference TRBV19 and TRBJ1-2, reads DGGITQSPKYLFRKEGQNVTLSCEQNLNHDAMYWYRQDPGQGLRLIYYSQIVNDFQKGDIAEGYSVSREKKESFPLTVTSAQKNPTAFYLCASSIIPRADYGYTFGSGTRLTVV.

The V call is TRBV9, the J call TRBJ2-1; D tentatively fits TRBD1 or TRBD2 (5 bases each). V lost 0 bases and J lost 8, with 15 bases in between. The CDR3 is 15 residues long. CDR1 SGDLS and CDR2 YYNGEE come from the germline V gene. For the CDR3, the DNA is TGTGCCAGCAGCGTAGGGGGGAGCGTCAGTGATGAGCAGTTCTTC. Translation: CASSVGGSVSDEQFF.

On this clone itself: This sample also contains other DNA sequences that code for the same CDR3. The rearrangement joins TRBV11-3 to TRBJ2-1; 9 positions match TRBD2. V trimming: 1 base; J trimming: 8 bases; junction bases outside the gene matches: 6. CDR1 is SGHNT, CDR2 YENEEA, per germline. This CDR3 spans 15 amino acids. The CDR3 nucleotides read TGTGCCAGCAGCTTAGGGGGCGGGAGGGGGGATGAGCAGTTCTTC. Translated, it gives CASSLGGGRGDEQFF.

The chain carries TRBV9 and TRBJ2-2; 10 bases align to TRBD1. CDR3 size: 16 residues. V lost 3 bases, J lost 4 bases, and 6 bases stayed unmatched. Germline CDR1 is SGDLS and CDR2 is YYNGEE. CDR3 sequence reads: CASSGDRGPATGELFF. For the CDR3, the DNA is TGTGCCAGCAGCGGTGACAGGGGGCCGGCCACCGGGGAGCTGTTTTTT. The full variable domain, in which reference TRBV9 and TRBJ2-2 provide the parts outside the CDR3, is DSGVTQTPKHLITATGQRVTLRCSPRSGDLSVYWYQQSLDQGLQFLIQYYNGEERAKGNILERFSAQQFPDLHSELNLSSLELGDSALYFCASSGDRGPATGELFFGEGSRLTVL.

The chain links TRBV14 to TRBJ2-7, with D unclear. The CDR3 consists of 13 residues. Germline V lookup: CDR1 SGHDN, CDR2 FVKESK. V shed 5 bases and J shed 7 bases, with 15 bases lying between them. The chain's CDR3 is CASSANTVSEQYF. The CDR3 nucleotides read TGTGCCAGCAGCGCAAATACTGTGAGTGAGCAGTACTTC.

This clone has a single count. The V gene is TRBV7-9, the J gene TRBJ1-1; D perhaps matches TRBD1 (6 bases). The germline V gene has CDR1 SEHNR and CDR2 FQNEAQ (reference sequence). The V end lost 5 bases, the J end lost 0 bases, and 16 bases lay between the germline ends. The CDR3 sequence is 16 residues long. The CDR3 region is CASSKGVGQLNTEAFF. The CDR3 DNA follows: TGTGCCAGCAGCAAAGGGGTTGGACAGTTGAACACTGAAGCTTTCTTT. The whole variable domain, remainder taken from reference TRBV7-9 and TRBJ1-1, is DTGVSQNPRHKITKRGQNVTFRCDPISEHNRLYWYRQTLGQGPEFLTYFQNEAQLEKSRLLSDRFSAERPKGSFSTLEIQRTEQGDSAMYLCASSKGVGQLNTEAFFGQGTRLTVV.

The V and J genes are TRBV7-9 and TRBJ2-1; weak D call: TRBD1 (6 bases). V was trimmed by 4 bases and J by 6 bases, leaving 22 bases between them. CDR3 length: 17 amino acids. Germline CDR1 reads SEHNR; CDR2 reads FQNEAQ (reference sequence). CDR3 protein: CASSYLPRKGVGNEQFF. CDR3 DNA sequence: TGTGCCAGCAGCTACCTACCTCGAAAGGGGGTAGGCAATGAGCAGTTCTTC.

The V gene is TRBV12-3 or TRBV12-4, the J gene TRBJ1-1; perhaps TRBD1 as D (5 bases). V lost 6 bases to trimming and J lost 2 bases, with 7 bases between them. CDR3 length: 12 amino acids. The CDR3 DNA reads TGTGCCAGCAGGGGGCCAAACACTGAAGCTTTCTTT. Its translation is CASRGPNTEAFF.

This clone was found once. This chain links TRBV5-6 with TRBJ2-5; the D is unclear. Deletions cut 0 bases from V and 3 bases from J, with 18 bases between. This CDR3 has 17 amino acids. Per germline, CDR1 SGHDT and CDR2 YYEEEE. CDR3 residues: CASSLVDAQIVKETQYF. For the CDR3, the DNA is TGTGCCAGCAGCTTGGTGGACGCCCAGATAGTTAAAGAGACCCAGTACTTC.

The CDR3, as DNA: TGTGCCAGCAGCTTAAGTTTCAGGCAGGTTAACACTGAAGCTTTCTTT. Translating it yields CASSLSFRQVNTEAFF. This sequence joins TRBV11-2 and TRBJ1-1; D is uncertain. CDR3 length: 16 residues. CDR1 SGHAT and CDR2 FQNNGV come from the germline V gene. V was cut by 2 bases and J by 2 bases, with 15 bases left in between.

V usage is TRBV25-1 and J usage is TRBJ2-6, with D possibly being TRBD2 (6 bases). The germline CDR1 and CDR2 sequences are MGHDK and SYGVNS. V gave up 3 bases and J gave up 0 bases, with 12 bases separating them. The CDR3 loop spans 17 amino acids. The CDR3 protein is CASSDKQGLSGANVLTF. CDR3 bases: TGTGCCAGCAGTGATAAGCAGGGACTCTCTGGGGCCAACGTCCTGACTTTC.

The J gene is TRBJ1-5, the V gene TRBV7-9, with no clear D. Trimming took 5 bases from V and 3 from J, leaving 17 bases between them. Germline CDR1 is SEHNR and CDR2 is FQNEAQ (reference sequence). The CDR3 runs 16 residues. This CDR3 reads CASSPVGGLINQPQHF. The DNA for the CDR3 is TGTGCCAGCAGCCCCGTGGGCGGCCTAATCAATCAGCCCCAGCATTTT. The entire variable domain, with the rest obtained from reference TRBV7-9 and TRBJ1-5, is as follows: DTGVSQNPRHKITKRGQNVTFRCDPISEHNRLYWYRQTLGQGPEFLTYFQNEAQLEKSRLLSDRFSAERPKGSFSTLEIQRTEQGDSAMYLCASSPVGGLINQPQHFGDGTRLSIL.

The chain employs TRBV19 and TRBJ1-5; maybe TRBD1 (5 bases). In germline, CDR1 is LNHDA, CDR2 SQIVND (reference sequence). The CDR3 contains 16 residues. Trimming stripped 0 bases from V and 1 base from J, with 10 bases between. The CDR3 DNA reads as TGTGCCAGTAGTATAGATCACGGGGGAAGCAATCAGCCCCAGCATTTT. Its protein is CASSIDHGGSNQPQHF.

The chain employs TRBV9 and TRBJ1-5, with TRBD1 identical over 8 bases. The germline CDR1 and CDR2 sequences are SGDLS and YYNGEE. J gave up 7 bases and V 3 bases, and 6 bases lay outside the gene matches. CDR3 size: 14 residues. The CDR3 region has the DNA TGTGCCAGCAGCGGAGGACAGGGTCAACAGCCCCAGCATTTT. Translation gives CASSGGQGQQPQHF.

The chain has TRBV4-1 and TRBJ2-7; D is uncertain. Germline lookup yields CDR1 MGHRA and CDR2 YSYEKL. V lost 0 bases, J lost 3 bases, and 12 bases lay in between. CDR3 length: 15 amino acids. DNA for the CDR3: TGCGCCAGCAGCCAAGAAGCACAGATTAACTACGAGCAGTACTTC. This codes for CASSQEAQINYEQYF.

V and J are TRBV19 and TRBJ1-2, with D unclear. V lost 2 bases, J lost 2 bases, and 9 bases lay in between. Per germline, CDR1 LNHDA and CDR2 SQIVND (reference sequence). This CDR3 region has 14 residues. This CDR3 reads CASSITADNYGYTF. As DNA, the CDR3 is TGTGCCAGTAGTATAACGGCAGACAACTATGGCTACACCTTC. The variable domain in full, with the rest retrieved from reference TRBV19 and TRBJ1-2, is DGGITQSPKYLFRKEGQNVTLSCEQNLNHDAMYWYRQDPGQGLRLIYYSQIVNDFQKGDIAEGYSVSREKKESFPLTVTSAQKNPTAFYLCASSITADNYGYTFGSGTRLTVV.

Only one count was recorded for this clone. V gene TRBV12-3 or TRBV12-4 combines with J gene TRBJ2-2; no reliable D call. The V end was cut by 10 bases, the J end by 9 bases, with 12 bases between. This CDR3 has 11 amino acids. In DNA form, the CDR3 reads TGTGCCATTGAGCGTTCCCGGGAGCTGTTTTTT. It is translated as CAIERSRELFF.

This clone was seen only once. The V call is TRBV29-1, the J call TRBJ1-1, with 10 bases identical to TRBD1. V shed 6 bases and J 1 base; nucleotides not matched to a gene: 5. Germline assignment: CDR1 SQVTM and CDR2 ANQGSEA. The CDR3 has 14 amino acids. For the CDR3, the DNA is TGCAGCGTCGCGGACAGGGGGACGAACACTGAAGCTTTCTTT. Residues: CSVADRGTNTEAFF.

The chain has TRBV7-9 and TRBJ1-4, with TRBD1 as a possible D gene (5 bases). Germline loops: CDR1 SEHNR, CDR2 FQNEAQ (reference sequence). The CDR3 has 15 amino acids. Trimming pared 0 bases from V and 10 bases from J, leaving 15 bases between. CDR3 region: CASSLALPAGGKLFF. DNA of the CDR3: TGTGCCAGCAGCTTAGCGCTCCCGGCCGGGGGAAAACTGTTTTTT.

This chain connects TRBV6-6 to TRBJ1-1; 7 positions match TRBD1. CDR3 size: 15 residues. Germline V gene sequence: CDR1 MNHNY, CDR2 SVGAGI (reference sequence). V shed 1 base and J 5 bases; nucleotides not matched to a gene: 7. The CDR3 region is CASSYLQGPGTEAFF. The CDR3 bases are TGTGCCAGCAGTTACTTACAGGGGCCAGGGACTGAAGCTTTCTTT.

The chain uses TRBV7-2 and TRBJ2-5; 7 positions match TRBD2. Germline trimming cut 7 bases from V and 2 bases from J; bases unmatched to any gene: 7. The CDR3 contains 14 residues. CDR1 and CDR2 from the germline V gene are SGHTA and FQGNSA. The DNA of the CDR3 is TGTGCCAGCACTCTAAGGGGACTACAAGAGACCCAGTACTTC. It translates to CASTLRGLQETQYF.

The chain has TRBV13 and TRBJ1-2; 9 bases line up with TRBD1. The CDR3 runs 15 residues. Looked up from germline, CDR1 is PRHDT and CDR2 is FYEKMQ (reference sequence). The V and J ends lost 3 bases and 1 base, in that order; junction bases with no gene match: 3. CDR3 sequence (DNA): TGTGCCAGCAGCTTTAGGACAGGGGATAACTATGGCTACACCTTC. Amino acid sequence: CASSFRTGDNYGYTF.

This clone was recorded only once. The chain employs TRBV18 and TRBJ2-7; 9 nucleotides line up with TRBD1. Germline V gene data show CDR1 as KGHSH and CDR2 as LQKENI. Unmatched junction bases numbered 5, after V lost 3 bases and J lost 2 bases. The CDR3 length is 15 residues. For the CDR3, the DNA is TGTGCCAGCTCACCGAAACAGGGGGCCACCTACGAGCAGTACTTC. It yields the protein CASSPKQGATYEQYF.